Below are 10 T cell receptor beta chains sequenced from a single sample in a study of blood T cell repertoires in COVID-19. Assay used: immunoSEQ multiplex PCR; TCRdb lists only in-frame clones, some missing. The table records over 200,000 clones, more than 75% of them present only once. The specimen was peripheral blood. The origin of the receptors is a woman in her thirties or forties with acute or convalescent COVID-19.

The chain joins TRBV7-8 to TRBJ2-7; D is perhaps TRBD1 (5 bases). Germline V lookup: CDR1 SGHVS, CDR2 FQNEAQ. Trimming took off 5 bases at V and 5 bases at J, with 13 bases between the two ends. The CDR3 is made up of 13 amino acids. CDR3 nucleotides: TGTGCCAGCAGCCGAAGGGGTCGGGACGAGCAGTACTTC. Translating it yields CASSRRGRDEQYF.

The rearrangement joins TRBV7-3 to TRBJ1-2, with D possibly matching TRBD1 (6 bases). V was clipped by 0 bases and J by 4 bases, with 15 bases between them. CDR3 length: 16 amino acids. Germline V gene lookup returns CDR1 SGHTA and CDR2 FQGTGA. The CDR3 nucleotides read TGTGCCAGCAGCTTAACCCCGGGGACACTCGCCTATGGCTACACCTTC. It encodes CASSLTPGTLAYGYTF.

The chain is built from TRBV9 and TRBJ2-1; TRBD2 matches 9 bases. The CDR3 consists of 15 residues. V dropped 0 bases and J dropped 8; count of bases not matched to a gene: 6. CDR1 SGDLS and CDR2 YYNGEE come from the germline V gene. The CDR3 reads CASSVASRGGHEQFF. In DNA, the CDR3 is TGTGCCAGCAGCGTAGCCTCGCGGGGGGGACATGAGCAGTTCTTC.

The chain carries TRBV19 and TRBJ1-1; weak D call: TRBD1 (5 bases). Trimming cost V 3 bases and J 5 bases, with 13 bases left between them. The germline CDR1 and CDR2 sequences are LNHDA and SQIVND (reference sequence). This CDR3 has 14 amino acids. The CDR3 nucleotides are TGTGCCAGTAGTATCACAGGAGGGAGAACTGAAGCTTTCTTT. Translating it yields CASSITGGRTEAFF.

The chain joins TRBV3-1 (or the pseudogene TRBV3-2) to TRBJ2-2; 13 bases fit TRBD2. The V segment lost 1 base and the J segment 1 base; nucleotides outside the gene matches: 3. The CDR3 has 18 residues. Germline V lookup: CDR1 LGHDT, CDR2 YNNKEL (reference sequence). This chain's CDR3 is CASSQGTSGGGNTGELFF. CDR3 DNA: TGTGCCAGCAGCCAAGGGACTAGCGGGGGCGGGAACACCGGGGAGCTGTTTTTT.

This clone was seen a handful of times. This chain uses TRBV6-6 with TRBJ1-3; D remains unclear. Trimming removed 0 bases from V and 0 bases from J, with 6 bases in between. The CDR3 totals 15 residues. The germline V gene encodes CDR1 MNHNY and CDR2 SVGAGI (reference sequence). CDR3 DNA sequence: TGTGCCAGCAGTTACTCGTCCGGCTCTGGAAACACCATATATTTT. This sequence encodes CASSYSSGSGNTIYF.

The genes are TRBV18 and TRBJ1-2; no clear D gene. The CDR3 spans 13 residues. The germline CDR1 and CDR2 sequences are KGHSH and LQKENI. The V and J ends lost 5 bases and 4 bases respectively, with 11 bases between them. Here the CDR3 DNA reads TGTGCCAGCTCATCCCAAGGGAGCTATGGCTACACCTTC. Protein: CASSSQGSYGYTF.

V is TRBV6-5 and J is TRBJ1-6; no clear D. Germline V gene sequence: CDR1 MNHEY, CDR2 SVGAGI. V was clipped by 2 bases and J by 5 bases, with 13 bases between them. CDR3 length: 16 residues. CDR3 nucleotides: TGTGCCAGCAGTTACGGCGGAGGGTGGGATAATTCACCCCTCCACTTT. As protein: CASSYGGGWDNSPLHF.

This sequence joins TRBV5-1 and TRBJ2-3, with D possibly being TRBD2 (5 bases). The CDR3 length is 15 residues. Germline V gene sequence: CDR1 SGHRS, CDR2 YFSETQ. V lost 2 bases to trimming and J lost 4 bases, with 14 bases between them. CDR3: CASSFVGDWADTQYF. Here the CDR3 DNA reads TGCGCCAGCAGCTTTGTGGGAGATTGGGCAGATACGCAGTATTTT. The entire variable domain, with the rest obtained from reference TRBV5-1 and TRBJ2-3, is as follows: KAGVTQTPRYLIKTRGQQVTLSCSPISGHRSVSWYQQTPGQGLQFLFEYFSETQRNKGNFPGRFSGRQFSNSRSEMNVSTLELGDSALYLCASSFVGDWADTQYFGPGTRLTVL.

This chain joins TRBV10-3 and TRBJ2-7; TRBD1 matches 7 bases. Germline values: CDR1 ENHRY, CDR2 SYGVKD. This CDR3 comprises 13 residues. The junction had 7 bases not matched to a gene; V was cut back by 6 bases and J by 5 bases. The CDR3 reads CAIRGGDGNEQYF. DNA for the CDR3: TGTGCCATCAGAGGGGGCGACGGGAACGAGCAGTACTTC.